The next 12 T cell receptor beta chains were all read from a single sample in a study of PD-L1 blockade in urothelial cancer. Some clones are missing from TCRdb's copy, which holds only in-frame ones; the method was immunoSEQ multiplex PCR. The data contain almost 90,000 clones, roughly 89% of them seen just once; the ten biggest clones take up around 2%. Sample time point: pretreatment peripheral blood. Here the sequenced sample was PBMCs, taken around atezolizumab (anti-PD-L1) treatment. The receptors originated from a man aged 55-75 years with urothelial cancer.

The gene calls are TRBV27 and TRBJ2-3; 8 bases fit TRBD2. The germline CDR1 and CDR2 sequences are MNHEY and SMNVEV (reference sequence). The CDR3 has 16 residues. V trimming: 3 bases; J trimming: 4 bases; junction bases outside the gene matches: 9. The CDR3 bases are TGTGCCAGCAGTTTTGTTAGCGGGATGGGGCCAGATACGCAGTATTTT. Amino acids: CASSFVSGMGPDTQYF.

The genes are TRBV4-3 and TRBJ2-3; D is unresolved. CDR3 length equals 14 residues. The V end was cut by 1 base, the J end by 8 bases, with 13 bases between. CDR1 is LGHNA and CDR2 is YSLEER in the germline V gene. The CDR3 DNA reads TGCGCCAGCAGCCAAGCCGAACTAAACCCTACGCAGTATTTT. It encodes CASSQAELNPTQYF.

This sequence joins TRBV19 and TRBJ1-2; TRBD1 is a possible D gene (5 bases). Between the trimmed V and J ends, which lost 3 bases and 8 bases, there was a span of 16 bases. The CDR3 length is 14 residues. Germline-derived CDR1 and CDR2 are LNHDA and SQIVND (reference sequence). The CDR3 nucleotides are TGTGCCAGTAGTATTGGGCAGGGAATATGGGGCTACACCTTC. It yields the protein CASSIGQGIWGYTF.

The sample holds one count of this clone. The genes are TRBV27 and TRBJ2-5; a possible D gene is TRBD2 (5 bases). V was trimmed by 4 bases and J by 1 base, leaving 13 bases between them. Germline V gene data show CDR1 as MNHEY and CDR2 as SMNVEV (reference sequence). This CDR3 region has 15 residues. CDR3 nucleotides: TGTGCCAGCAGTTCCCTGGGGAGCGGCCAAGAGACCCAGTACTTC. Translated: CASSSLGSGQETQYF.

The rearrangement links TRBV2 to TRBJ2-2; D may be TRBD1 (6 bases). Germline-derived CDR1 and CDR2 are SNHLY and FYNNEI. CDR3 length: 15 residues. The germline V and J ends were trimmed by 5 bases and 4 bases, with 14 bases remaining between them. CDR3 sequence: CASSSQGKGTGELFF. CDR3 coding DNA: TGTGCCAGCAGTTCACAGGGAAAGGGCACCGGGGAGCTGTTTTTT.

This chain joins TRBV2 and TRBJ1-3, with D perhaps matching TRBD1 (6 bases). V lost 6 bases, J lost 0 bases, and 15 bases lay in between. CDR3 length: 16 residues. The germline CDR1 and CDR2 sequences are SNHLY and FYNNEI. The CDR3 bases are TGTGCCAGCAGCCCCCTTACAGGGTCCTCTGGAAACACCATATATTTT. It specifies CASSPLTGSSGNTIYF.

V usage is TRBV5-6 and J usage is TRBJ1-5; tentatively, D is TRBD1 (5 bases). The CDR3 extends over 14 amino acids. The germline V and J ends were trimmed by 4 bases and 0 bases, with 8 bases remaining between them. In germline, CDR1 is SGHDT, CDR2 YYEEEE. The CDR3 region has the DNA TGTGCCAGCAGCGCCCAGGGTAGCAATCAGCCCCAGCATTTT. Translated, it gives CASSAQGSNQPQHF.

The J gene is TRBJ2-7, the V gene TRBV6-5; 11 nucleotides agree with TRBD2. This CDR3 has 14 amino acids. The germline gives CDR1 MNHEY, CDR2 SVGAGI. The V and J ends lost 8 bases and 1 base, in that order; junction bases with no gene match: 4. The CDR3 sequence: CASHGTSGSYEQYF. The CDR3 DNA follows: TGTGCCAGCCACGGGACTAGCGGATCCTACGAGCAGTACTTC.

The chain joins TRBV6-4 to TRBJ2-1; 10 nucleotides line up with TRBD2. Germline lookup yields CDR1 MRHNA and CDR2 SNTAGT. This CDR3 contains 15 residues. The V gene end was trimmed by 5 bases and the J gene end by 3 bases; junction bases not matched to a gene: 4. The CDR3 DNA reads as TGTGCCAGCAGTAAGGGACTAGCGCACTACAATGAGCAGTTCTTC. As protein: CASSKGLAHYNEQFF.

The chain is built from TRBV7-3 and TRBJ1-2; 9 nucleotides agree with TRBD1. Germline CDR1 reads SGHTA; CDR2 reads FQGTGA. The CDR3 sequence is 16 residues long. J was trimmed by 0 bases and V by 3 bases; bases with no gene match: 5. The CDR3 DNA reads TGTGCCAGCAGCTTTGGGGGGACAGGGTCTAACTATGGCTACACCTTC. As protein: CASSFGGTGSNYGYTF.

The chain is built from TRBV6-5 and TRBJ2-1; TRBD2 agrees at 10 bases. CDR3 length equals 16 residues. Looked up from germline, CDR1 is MNHEY and CDR2 is SVGAGI. The trim removed 2 bases at V and 5 bases at J, leaving 6 bases unmatched. CDR3 sequence (DNA): TGTGCCAGCAGTTACCTTAGCGGGAGGAGGCACAATGAGCAGTTCTTC. Residues: CASSYLSGRRHNEQFF.

This chain connects TRBV11-2 to TRBJ2-5; 11 bases align to TRBD2. Germline loops: CDR1 SGHAT, CDR2 FQNNGV. V shed 7 bases and J 4 bases; nucleotides not matched to a gene: 8. The CDR3 contains 15 residues. DNA of the CDR3: TGTGCCAGCACCCTGACTAGCGGGGTTCGAGAGACCCAGTACTTC. It yields the protein CASTLTSGVRETQYF. The full variable domain, completed using reference TRBV11-2 and TRBJ2-5, is EAGVAQSPRYKIIEKRQSVAFWCNPISGHATLYWYQQILGQGPKLLIQFQNNGVVDDSQLPKDRFSAERLKGVDSTLKIQPAKLEDSAVYLCASTLTSGVRETQYFGPGTRLLVL.